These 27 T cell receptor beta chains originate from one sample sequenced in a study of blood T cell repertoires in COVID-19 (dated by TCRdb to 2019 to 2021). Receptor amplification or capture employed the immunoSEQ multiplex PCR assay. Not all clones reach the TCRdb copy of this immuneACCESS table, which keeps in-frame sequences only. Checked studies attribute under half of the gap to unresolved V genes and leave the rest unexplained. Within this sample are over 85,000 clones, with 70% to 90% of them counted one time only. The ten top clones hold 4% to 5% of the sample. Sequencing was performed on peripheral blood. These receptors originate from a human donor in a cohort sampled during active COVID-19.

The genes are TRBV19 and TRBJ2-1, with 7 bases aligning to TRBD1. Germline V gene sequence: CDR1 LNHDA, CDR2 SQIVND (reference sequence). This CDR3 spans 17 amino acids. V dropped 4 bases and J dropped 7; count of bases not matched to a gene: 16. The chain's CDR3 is CASSTPGTAMYSNEQFF. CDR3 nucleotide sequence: TGTGCCAGTAGTACCCCCGGGACAGCTATGTATAGTAATGAGCAGTTCTTC.

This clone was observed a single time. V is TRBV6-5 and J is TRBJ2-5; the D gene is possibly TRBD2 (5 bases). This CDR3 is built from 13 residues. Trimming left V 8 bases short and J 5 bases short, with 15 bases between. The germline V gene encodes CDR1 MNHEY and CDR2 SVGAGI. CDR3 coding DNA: TGTGCCAGCCCCCCGGGTGGACTCGAGACCCAGTACTTC. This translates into CASPPGGLETQYF.

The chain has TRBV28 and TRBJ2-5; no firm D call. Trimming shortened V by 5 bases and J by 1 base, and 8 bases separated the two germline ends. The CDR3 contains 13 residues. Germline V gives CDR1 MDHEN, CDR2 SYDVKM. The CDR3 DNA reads TGTGCCAGCAGTCCCTCCCTCCAAGAGACCCAGTACTTC. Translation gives CASSPSLQETQYF. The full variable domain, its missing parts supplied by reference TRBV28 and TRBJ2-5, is DVKVTQSSRYLVKRTGEKVFLECVQDMDHENMFWYRQDPGLGLRLIYFSYDVKMKEKGDIPEGYSVSREKKERFSLILESASTNQTSMYLCASSPSLQETQYFGPGTRLLVL.

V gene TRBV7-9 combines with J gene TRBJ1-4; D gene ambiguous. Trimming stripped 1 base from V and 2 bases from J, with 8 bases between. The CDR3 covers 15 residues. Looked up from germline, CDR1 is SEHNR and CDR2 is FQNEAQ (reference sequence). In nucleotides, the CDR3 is TGTGCCAGCAGCTTAGAATCCGGGACTAATGAAAAACTGTTTTTT. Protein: CASSLESGTNEKLFF.

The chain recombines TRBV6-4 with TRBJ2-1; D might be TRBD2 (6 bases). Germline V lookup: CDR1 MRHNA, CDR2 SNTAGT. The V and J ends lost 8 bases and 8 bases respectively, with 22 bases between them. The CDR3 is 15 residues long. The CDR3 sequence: CASRDRTKGGDEQFF. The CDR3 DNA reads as TGTGCCAGCCGCGACCGTACCAAGGGCGGGGATGAGCAGTTCTTC.

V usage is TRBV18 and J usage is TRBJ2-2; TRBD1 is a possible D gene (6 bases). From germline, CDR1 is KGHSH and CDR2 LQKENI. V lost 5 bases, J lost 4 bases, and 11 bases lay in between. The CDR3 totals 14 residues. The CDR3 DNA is TGTGCCAGCTCAACGGACAGAACCACCGGGGAGCTGTTTTTT. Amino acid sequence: CASSTDRTTGELFF.

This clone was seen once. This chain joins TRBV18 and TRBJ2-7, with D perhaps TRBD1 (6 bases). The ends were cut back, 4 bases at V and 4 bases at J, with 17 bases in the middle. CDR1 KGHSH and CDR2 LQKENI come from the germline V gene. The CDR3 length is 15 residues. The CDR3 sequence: CASSQYRDNLYEQYF. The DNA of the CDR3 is TGTGCCAGCTCACAATATAGGGACAATCTATACGAGCAGTACTTC.

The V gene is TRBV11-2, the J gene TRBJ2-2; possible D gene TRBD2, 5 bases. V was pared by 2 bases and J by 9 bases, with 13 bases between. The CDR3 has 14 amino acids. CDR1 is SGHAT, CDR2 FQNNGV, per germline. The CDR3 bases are TGTGCCAGCAGCTTAAGCAGCCCGGGGAGGGAGCTGTTTTTT. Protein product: CASSLSSPGRELFF.

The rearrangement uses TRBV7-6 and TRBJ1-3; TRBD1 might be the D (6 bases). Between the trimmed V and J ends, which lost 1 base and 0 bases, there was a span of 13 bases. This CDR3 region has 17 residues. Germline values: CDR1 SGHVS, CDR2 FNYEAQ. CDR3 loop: CASSLGQTGSSGNTIYF. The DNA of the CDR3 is TGTGCCAGCAGCTTAGGTCAGACAGGTAGCTCTGGAAACACCATATATTTT.

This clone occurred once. The DNA for the CDR3 is TGCAGCGTGAGACAGGGGAAGGAGACCCAGTACTTC. Translation gives CSVRQGKETQYF. V gene TRBV29-1 combines with J gene TRBJ2-5; TRBD1 matches at 8 bases. V lost 6 bases and J lost 5; bases outside the gene matches: 5. CDR1 is SQVTM, CDR2 ANQGSEA, per germline. CDR3 length: 12 residues. The full variable domain, in which reference TRBV29-1 and TRBJ2-5 provide the parts outside the CDR3, is SAVISQKPSRDICQRGTSLTIQCQVDSQVTMMFWYRQQPGQSLTLIATANQGSEATYESGFVIDKFPISRPNLTFSTLTVSNMSPEDSSIYLCSVRQGKETQYFGPGTRLLVL.

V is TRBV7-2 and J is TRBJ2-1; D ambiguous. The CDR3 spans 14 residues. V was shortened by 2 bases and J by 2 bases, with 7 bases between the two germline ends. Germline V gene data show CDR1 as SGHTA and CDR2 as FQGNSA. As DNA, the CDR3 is TGTGCCAGCAGCTTATCGGTAGCCTACAATGAGCAGTTCTTC. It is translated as CASSLSVAYNEQFF.

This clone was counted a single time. In DNA, the CDR3 is TGTGCCAGCAGTTTTCTTACTAGCGGAAGAAATGAGCAGTTCTTC. It translates to CASSFLTSGRNEQFF. The chain carries TRBV28 and TRBJ2-1, with 8 bases matching TRBD2. Losses at the gene ends were 3 bases for V and 7 bases for J; bases not matched to a gene: 8. Germline-derived CDR1 and CDR2 are MDHEN and SYDVKM. The CDR3 has 15 residues.

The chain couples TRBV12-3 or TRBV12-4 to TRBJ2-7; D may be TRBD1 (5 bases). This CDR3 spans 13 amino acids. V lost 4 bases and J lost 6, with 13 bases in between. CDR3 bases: TGTGCCAGCAGTTACCAGGGTTCTGGCGAGCAGTACTTC. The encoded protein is CASSYQGSGEQYF.

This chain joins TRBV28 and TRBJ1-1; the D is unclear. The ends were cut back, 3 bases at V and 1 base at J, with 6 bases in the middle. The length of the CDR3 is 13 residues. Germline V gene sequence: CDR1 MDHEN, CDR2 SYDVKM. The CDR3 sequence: CASSFSRNTEAFF. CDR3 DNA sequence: TGTGCCAGCAGTTTCTCGAGGAACACTGAAGCTTTCTTT.

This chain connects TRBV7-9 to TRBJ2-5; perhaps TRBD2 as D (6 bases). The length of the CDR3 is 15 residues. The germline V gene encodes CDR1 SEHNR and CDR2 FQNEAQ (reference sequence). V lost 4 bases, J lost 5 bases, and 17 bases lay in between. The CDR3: CASSSSALAWETQYF. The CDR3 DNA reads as TGTGCCAGCAGCTCTAGCGCTCTCGCTTGGGAGACCCAGTACTTC.

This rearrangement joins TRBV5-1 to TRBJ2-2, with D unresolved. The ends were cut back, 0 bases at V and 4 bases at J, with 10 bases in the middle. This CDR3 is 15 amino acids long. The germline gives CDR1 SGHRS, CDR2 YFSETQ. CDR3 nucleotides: TGCGCCAGCAGCTTGGCTTCCGACTTCACCGGGGAGCTGTTTTTT. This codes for CASSLASDFTGELFF.

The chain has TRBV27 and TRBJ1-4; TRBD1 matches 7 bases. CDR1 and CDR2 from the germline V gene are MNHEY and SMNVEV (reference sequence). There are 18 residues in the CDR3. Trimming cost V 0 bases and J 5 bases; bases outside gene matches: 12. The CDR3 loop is CASSLSSITGQRNEKLFF. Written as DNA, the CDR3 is TGTGCCAGCAGTTTATCCAGCATAACGGGACAGAGAAATGAAAAACTGTTTTTT.

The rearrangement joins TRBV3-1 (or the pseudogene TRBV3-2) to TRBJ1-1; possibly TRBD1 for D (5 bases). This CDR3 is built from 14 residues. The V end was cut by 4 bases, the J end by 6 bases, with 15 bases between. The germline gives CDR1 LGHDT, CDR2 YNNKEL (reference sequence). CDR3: CASSRRLGLSEAFF. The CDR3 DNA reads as TGTGCCAGCAGCCGACGCCTGGGGCTATCTGAAGCTTTCTTT.

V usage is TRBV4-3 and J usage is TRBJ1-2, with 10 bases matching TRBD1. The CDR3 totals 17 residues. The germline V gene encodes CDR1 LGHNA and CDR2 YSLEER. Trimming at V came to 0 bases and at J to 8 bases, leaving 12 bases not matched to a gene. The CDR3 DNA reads TGCGCCAGCAGCCAAGATTGGCGGAGGACAGGGGGTGGGGGCTACACCTTC. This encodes CASSQDWRRTGGGGYTF.

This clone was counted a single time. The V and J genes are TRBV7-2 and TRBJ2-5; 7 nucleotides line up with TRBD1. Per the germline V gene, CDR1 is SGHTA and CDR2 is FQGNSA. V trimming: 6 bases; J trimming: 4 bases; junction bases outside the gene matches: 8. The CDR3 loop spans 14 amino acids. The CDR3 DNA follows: TGTGCCAGCAGTTTTGGACAGGACGGAGAGACCCAGTACTTC. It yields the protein CASSFGQDGETQYF.

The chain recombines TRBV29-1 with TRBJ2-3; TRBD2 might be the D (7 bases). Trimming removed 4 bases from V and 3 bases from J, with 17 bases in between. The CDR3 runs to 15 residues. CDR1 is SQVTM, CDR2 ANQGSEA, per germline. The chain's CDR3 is CSVGGGRAVTDTQYF. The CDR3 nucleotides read TGCAGCGTTGGGGGGGGCAGGGCCGTTACAGATACGCAGTATTTT.

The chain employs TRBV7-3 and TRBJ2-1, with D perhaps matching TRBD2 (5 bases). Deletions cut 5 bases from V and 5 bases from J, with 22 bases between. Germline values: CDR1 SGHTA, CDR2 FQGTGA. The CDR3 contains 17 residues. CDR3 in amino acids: CASSTPRHGLANNEQFF. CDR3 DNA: TGTGCCAGCAGCACCCCCCGACACGGGCTAGCTAACAATGAGCAGTTCTTC.

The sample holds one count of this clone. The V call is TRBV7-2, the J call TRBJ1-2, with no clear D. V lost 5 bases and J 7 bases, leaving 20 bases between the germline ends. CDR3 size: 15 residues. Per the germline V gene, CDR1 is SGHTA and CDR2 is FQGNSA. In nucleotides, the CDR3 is TGTGCCAGCAGCCCCGGGATTCCCGACAACGCTGGCTACACCTTC. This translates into CASSPGIPDNAGYTF.

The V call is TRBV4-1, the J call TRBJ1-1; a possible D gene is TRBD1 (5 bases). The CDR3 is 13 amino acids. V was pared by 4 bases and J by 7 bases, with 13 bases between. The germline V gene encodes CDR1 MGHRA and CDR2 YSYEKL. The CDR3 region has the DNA TGCGCCAGCAGCCGGAGAGGGGAGGGTGAAGCTTTCTTT. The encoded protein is CASSRRGEGEAFF.

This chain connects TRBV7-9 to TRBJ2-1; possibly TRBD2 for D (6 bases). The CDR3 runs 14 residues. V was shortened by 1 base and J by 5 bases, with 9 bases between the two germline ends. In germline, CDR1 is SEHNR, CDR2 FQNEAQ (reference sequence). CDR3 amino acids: CASSLVGEDNEQFF. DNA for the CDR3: TGTGCCAGCAGCTTAGTTGGGGAGGACAATGAGCAGTTCTTC.

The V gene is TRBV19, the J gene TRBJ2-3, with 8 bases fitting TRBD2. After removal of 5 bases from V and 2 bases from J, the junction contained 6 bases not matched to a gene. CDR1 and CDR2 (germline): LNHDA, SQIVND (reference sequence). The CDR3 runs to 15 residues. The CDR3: CASSVAGGSTDTQYF. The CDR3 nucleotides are TGTGCCAGTAGTGTCGCGGGGGGTTCCACAGATACGCAGTATTTT. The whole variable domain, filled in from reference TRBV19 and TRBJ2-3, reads DGGITQSPKYLFRKEGQNVTLSCEQNLNHDAMYWYRQDPGQGLRLIYYSQIVNDFQKGDIAEGYSVSREKKESFPLTVTSAQKNPTAFYLCASSVAGGSTDTQYFGPGTRLTVL.

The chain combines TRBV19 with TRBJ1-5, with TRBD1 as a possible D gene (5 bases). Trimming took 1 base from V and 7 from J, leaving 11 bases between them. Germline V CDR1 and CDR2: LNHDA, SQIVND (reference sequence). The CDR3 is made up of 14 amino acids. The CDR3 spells CASSIVGGGQPQHF. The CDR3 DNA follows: TGTGCCAGTAGTATAGTCGGGGGAGGGCAGCCCCAGCATTTT.